The present TCR beta chain was sequenced within a study of control samples from healthy donors and cancer patients. Clones were sequenced by immunoSEQ multiplex PCR, and TCRdb holds only the in-frame ones, with some missing. The table lists tens of thousands of clones, about nine tenths of them singletons. The CDR3 is made up of 15 amino acids. Germline-derived CDR1 and CDR2 are SGHRS and YFSETQ. V lost 3 bases and J 8 bases, leaving 20 bases between the germline ends. Sequencing was done on a sample of PBMCs. This chain uses TRBV5-1 with TRBJ1-2; the D gene is possibly TRBD1 (6 bases). This clonotype was obtained from a man aged 50 to 59 with lung cancer. CDR3 DNA sequence: TGCGCCAGCAGCTCCGGGACATCACTGGTTCGGGGCTACACCTTC. This sequence encodes CASSSGTSLVRGYTF.